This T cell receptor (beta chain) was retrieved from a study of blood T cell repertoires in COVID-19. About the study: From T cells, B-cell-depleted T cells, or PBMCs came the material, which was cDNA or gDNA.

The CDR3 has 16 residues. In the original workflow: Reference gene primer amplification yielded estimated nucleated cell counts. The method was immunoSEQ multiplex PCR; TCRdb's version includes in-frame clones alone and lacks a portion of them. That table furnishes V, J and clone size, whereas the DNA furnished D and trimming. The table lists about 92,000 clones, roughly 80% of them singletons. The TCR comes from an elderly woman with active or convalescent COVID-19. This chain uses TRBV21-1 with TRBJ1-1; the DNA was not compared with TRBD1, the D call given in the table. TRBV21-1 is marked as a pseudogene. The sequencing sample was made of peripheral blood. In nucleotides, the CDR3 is TGTGCCAGCGAACGGGGACAGGGGCAAACGAACACTGAAGCTTTCTTT. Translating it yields CASERGQGQTNTEAFF.